The rows below give T cell receptor beta chains drawn from one sample of a study of cytomegalovirus exposure and HLA in healthy donors. Sequencing was performed with immunoSEQ multiplex PCR; in TCRdb, only in-frame clones are kept and a portion is missing. The table shows 95,000 to 150,000 clones, with 15% to 17% occurring only once. Input material: PBMCs. The receptors originated from a woman younger than 30 in good health and CMV-seronegative. CDR3s leave out the opening cysteine and the closing phenylalanine or tryptophan.

TRBJ2-2	TRBV27	ASSSRTVSSYTGELF
TRBJ1-6	TRBV4-1	ASSRAGTGAGSPLH
TRBJ2-5	TRBV5-6	ASSLDQGDVETQY
TRBJ2-3	TRBV6-6	ASSYSKQPGDTQY
TRBJ2-7	TRBV6-1	ASSGPERGLDEQY
TRBJ1-5	TRBV28	ASSPQTGSRMPQH
TRBJ1-2	TRBV28	ASSFSGGQFLGYT
TRBJ1-2	TRBV6-1	ASSETHGVVTYGYT
TRBJ1-5	TRBV9	ASSDGTGVSQPQH
TRBJ1-1	TRBV5-4	ASSRLGQGAVGTEAF
TRBJ2-3	TRBV27	ASSLNRGRDTQY
TRBJ1-4	TRBV29-1	GLATNEKLF
TRBJ2-1	TRBV10-2	ASRGLAGYNEQF
TRBJ2-3	TRBV5-1	ASSSGLAGGLVTDTQY
TRBJ1-2	TRBV27	ASSLEMGYGYT
TRBJ1-1	TRBV28	ASSFWGNTEAF
TRBJ2-1	TRBV2	ASSDSWDRTFPVDEQF
TRBJ2-3	TRBV27	ASRSWGIDTQY
TRBJ2-5	TRBV28	ASSSLRDREGTQY
TRBJ2-5	TRBV7-6	ASSRTGGMETQY
TRBJ2-7	TRBV2	ASTDSAEAYSYEQY
TRBJ1-3	TRBV30	AWSDREGNTIY
TRBJ1-5	TRBV5-6	ASSLGSGHLNQPQH
TRBJ2-1	TRBV28	ASRPSGGPAWEQF
TRBJ1-1	TRBV30	AWSVGQGADTEAF